The 9 T cell receptor beta chains listed next were all sequenced from one sample in a study of T cells in Graves' hyperthyroidism and ophthalmopathy. Regions amplified from RNA transcripts were the TCR beta CDR3 regions. With the HTBI primer set, the TCR CDR3 went through a first round of RT-PCR. TCRdb recomputed calls from the multiplex PCR reads with MiXCR, one row per CDR3 protein. Of hundreds of thousands of distinct CDR3 sequences detected, approximately 44% appear once; the ten largest clones hold 6.5% to 9%. Input material: peripheral blood or thyroid tissue (not recorded which). These receptors came from a woman aged 18-29 years with Graves' hyperthyroidism.

This clonotype was seen only a few times. This chain uses TRBV7-9 with TRBJ2-7; a possible D gene is TRBD1 (6 bases). The CDR3 has 14 residues. The germline CDR1 and CDR2 sequences are SEHNR and FQNEAQ (reference sequence). Deletions cut 5 bases from V and 2 bases from J, with 13 bases between. The CDR3 sequence: CASSKRQVPYEQYF. For the CDR3, the DNA is TGTGCCAGCAGCAAAAGACAGGTCCCCTACGAGCAGTACTTC.

Notes on this clonotype: A much larger clone differs from this one at a single base, so this may be a read error. The chain is built from TRBV10-3 and TRBJ2-5; the D is unclear. Deletions cut 8 bases from V and 0 bases from J, with 4 bases between. The CDR3 runs 11 residues. Germline V gene sequence: CDR1 ENHRY, CDR2 SYGVKD. CDR3 DNA sequence: TGTGCCATCGCGTACCAAGAGACCCAGTACTTC. This translates into CAIAYQETQYF.

This chain connects TRBV15 to TRBJ2-7; TRBD1 is a possible D gene (6 bases). Germline assignment: CDR1 LNHNV and CDR2 YYDKDF (reference sequence). The CDR3 is made up of 10 amino acids. V lost 11 bases and J 7 bases, leaving 12 bases between the germline ends. The CDR3 bases are TGTGCCTCCGGGACACGTGAGCAGTACTTC. It specifies CASGTREQYF.

This clonotype came up a few times. The chain employs TRBV19 and TRBJ2-5; TRBD1 matches at 10 bases. The CDR3 runs 14 residues. The V gene's germline CDR1 is LNHDA and CDR2 SQIVND (reference sequence). V shed 9 bases and J 7 bases; nucleotides not matched to a gene: 11. CDR3 bases: TGTGCCAGCTTTTCCGGGACAGGGGATGGGACCCAGTACTTC. Encoded protein: CASFSGTGDGTQYF. Complete variable domain (other parts from reference TRBV19 and TRBJ2-5): DGGITQSPKYLFRKEGQNVTLSCEQNLNHDAMYWYRQDPGQGLRLIYYSQIVNDFQKGDIAEGYSVSREKKESFPLTVTSAQKNPTAFYLCASFSGTGDGTQYFGPGTRLLVL.

V is TRBV7-3 and J is TRBJ1-3; tentative D call: TRBD1 (6 bases). V was pared by 2 bases and J by 4 bases, with 12 bases between. Germline V CDR1 and CDR2: SGHTA, FQGTGA. This CDR3 spans 15 amino acids. The CDR3 DNA sequence: TGTGCCAGCAGCTTAGAAACAGGGCTCGGAAACACCATATATTTT. It is translated as CASSLETGLGNTIYF.

This rearrangement joins TRBV10-3 to TRBJ2-2; D assignment may be TRBD1 or TRBD2 (5 bases each). This CDR3 region has 15 residues. Trimming removed 0 bases from V and 6 bases from J, with 11 bases in between. Germline CDR1 reads ENHRY; CDR2 reads SYGVKD. The CDR3 coding sequence is TGTGCCATCAGTGAGTCCGGGACGGTGGCCGGGGAGCTGTTTTTT. Protein product: CAISESGTVAGELFF.

The chain joins TRBV2 to TRBJ1-1; D remains unclear. Germline V CDR1 and CDR2: SNHLY, FYNNEI. Trimming took off 7 bases at V and 1 base at J, with 13 bases between the two ends. This CDR3 has 14 amino acids. The CDR3 sequence is CASIIRRENTEAFF. CDR3 coding DNA: TGTGCCAGCATTATTCGTCGGGAGAACACTGAAGCTTTCTTT.

This clonotype has a single count. The chain has TRBV2 and TRBJ1-5, with D tentatively TRBD1 (5 bases). This CDR3 contains 14 residues. V lost 3 bases, J lost 14 bases, and 20 bases lay in between. Germline V gives CDR1 SNHLY, CDR2 FYNNEI. CDR3: CASSDTTSGTYEHF. The DNA for the CDR3 is TGTGCCAGCAGTGACACAACTAGCGGGACCTACGAGCATTTT.

CDR3 nucleotide sequence: TGCAGCGGTGGAATGACCTACGAGCAGTACTTC. Translated, it gives CSGGMTYEQYF. The V call is TRBV29-1, the J call TRBJ2-7, with D hard to call. Trimming shortened V by 7 bases and J by 2 bases, and 9 bases separated the two germline ends. The CDR3 totals 11 residues. Germline V gives CDR1 SQVTM, CDR2 ANQGSEA.